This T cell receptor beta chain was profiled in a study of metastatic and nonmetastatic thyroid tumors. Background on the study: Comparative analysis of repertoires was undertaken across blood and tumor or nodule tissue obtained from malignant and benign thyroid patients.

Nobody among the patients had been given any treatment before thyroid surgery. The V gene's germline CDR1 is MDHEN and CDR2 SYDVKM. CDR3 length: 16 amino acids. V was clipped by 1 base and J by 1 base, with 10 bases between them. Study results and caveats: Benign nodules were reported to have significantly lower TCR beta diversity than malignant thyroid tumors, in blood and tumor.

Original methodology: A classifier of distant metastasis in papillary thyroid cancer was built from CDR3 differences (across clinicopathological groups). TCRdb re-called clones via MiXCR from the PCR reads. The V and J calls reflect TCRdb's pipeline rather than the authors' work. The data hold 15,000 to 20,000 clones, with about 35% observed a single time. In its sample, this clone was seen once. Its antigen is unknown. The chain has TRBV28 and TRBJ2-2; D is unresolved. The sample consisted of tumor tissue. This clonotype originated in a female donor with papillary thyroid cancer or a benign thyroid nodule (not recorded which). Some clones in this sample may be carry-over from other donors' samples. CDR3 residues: CASSLYWGLNTGELFF. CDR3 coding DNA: TGTGCCAGCAGTTTATATTGGGGTTTGAACACCGGGGAGCTGTTTTTT.